Many counts were recorded for the clone carrying this T cell receptor beta chain. Its specificity is unknown. Each CDR3 protein is one row after TCRdb ran MiXCR on the 5' RACE reads. Of around 650,000 distinct CDR3 sequences listed, 7% to 7.5% were seen once; the top ten hold 1.6%. The data belong to a study of identical twins. Regarding the study as a whole: Cord blood beta clonotypes that were abundant carried fewer insertions, and memory repertoires showed no such trend. Among beta out-of-frame sequences, excess sharing between twins appeared weaker. Those out-of-frame alpha sequences shared by twins showed an excess of low generation probability.

Germline V gene sequence: CDR1 LGHDT, CDR2 YNNKEL (reference sequence). The junction had 8 bases not matched to a gene; V was cut back by 3 bases and J by 3 bases. The CDR3 consists of 19 residues. These data were likewise used in another study, on yellow fever vaccine responses in identical twins.

This TCR was sampled from a woman between 18 and 30 years old in good health. V is TRBV3-1 and J is TRBJ2-2, with TRBD2 matching over 15 bases. The material sequenced was PBMCs. The CDR3 region has the DNA TGTGCCAGCAGCCAGTTCCCGGGACTAGCGGGGGGACACACCGGGGAGCTGTTTTTT. Translation: CASSQFPGLAGGHTGELFF.